This T cell receptor beta chain was profiled in a study of spatial heterogeneity in lung cancer. By sample fraction, this clonotype is hyperexpanded. This beta chain is an unintended read in a library built for alpha chains; its size means little. Using its own MiXCR run on the 5' RACE reads, TCRdb lists one record per CDR3 protein. Its table lists 70 to 95 distinct CDR3 sequences. Specified time point: sample taken at primary tumor resection. The 60 to 80 donors had untreated early-stage non-small cell lung cancer. Unsorted whole RNA samples from tumor, nontumor lung or frozen PBMC were sequenced. This specimen consisted of normal lung tissue next to the tumor, obtained at surgery. The source is a male donor with early-stage non-small cell lung cancer.

The DNA for the CDR3 is TGCGCCAGCAGCTACGGGACAGCGAACACTGAAGCTTTCTTT. Translated: CASSYGTANTEAFF. The V and J genes are TRBV5-1 and TRBJ1-1; TRBD1 matches 7 bases. The CDR3 covers 14 residues. The V and J ends lost 3 bases and 1 base, in that order; junction bases with no gene match: 3. CDR1 and CDR2 from the germline V gene are SGHRS and YFSETQ. The whole variable domain, filled in from reference TRBV5-1 and TRBJ1-1, reads KAGVTQTPRYLIKTRGQQVTLSCSPISGHRSVSWYQQTPGQGLQFLFEYFSETQRNKGNFPGRFSGRQFSNSRSEMNVSTLELGDSALYLCASSYGTANTEAFFGQGTRLTVV.